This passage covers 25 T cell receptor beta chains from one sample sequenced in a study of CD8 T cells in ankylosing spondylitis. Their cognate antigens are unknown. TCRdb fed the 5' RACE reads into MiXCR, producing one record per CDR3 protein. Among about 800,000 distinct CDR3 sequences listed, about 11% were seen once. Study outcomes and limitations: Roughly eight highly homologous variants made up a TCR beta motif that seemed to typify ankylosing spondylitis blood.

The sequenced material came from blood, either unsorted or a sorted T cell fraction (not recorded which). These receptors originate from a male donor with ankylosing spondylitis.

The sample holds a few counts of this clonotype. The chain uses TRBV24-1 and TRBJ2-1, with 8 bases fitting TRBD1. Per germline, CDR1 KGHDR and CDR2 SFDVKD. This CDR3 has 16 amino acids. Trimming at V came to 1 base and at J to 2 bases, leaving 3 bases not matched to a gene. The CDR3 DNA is TGTGCCACCAGTGATTTTTTACAGGGGGCCTACAATGAGCAGTTCTTC. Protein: CATSDFLQGAYNEQFF.

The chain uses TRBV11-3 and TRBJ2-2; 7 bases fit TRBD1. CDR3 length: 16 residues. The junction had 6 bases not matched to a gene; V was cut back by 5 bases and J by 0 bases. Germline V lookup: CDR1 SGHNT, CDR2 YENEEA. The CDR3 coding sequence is TGTGCCAGCAGCCACCGGACAGGATCGAACACCGGGGAGCTGTTTTTT. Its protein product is CASSHRTGSNTGELFF.

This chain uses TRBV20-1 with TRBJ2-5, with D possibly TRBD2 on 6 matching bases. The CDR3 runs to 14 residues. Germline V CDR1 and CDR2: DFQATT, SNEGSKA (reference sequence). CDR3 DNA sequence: TGCAGCCGGGGAGGACAATCCGGAGTGGAGACCCAGTACTTC. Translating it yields CSRGGQSGVETQYF.

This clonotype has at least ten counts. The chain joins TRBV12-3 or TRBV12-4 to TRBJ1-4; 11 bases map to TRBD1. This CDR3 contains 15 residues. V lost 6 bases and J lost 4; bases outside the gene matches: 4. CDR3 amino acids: CASRSGTGGNEKLFF. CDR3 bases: TGTGCCAGCAGGTCCGGGACAGGGGGTAATGAAAAACTGTTTTTT.

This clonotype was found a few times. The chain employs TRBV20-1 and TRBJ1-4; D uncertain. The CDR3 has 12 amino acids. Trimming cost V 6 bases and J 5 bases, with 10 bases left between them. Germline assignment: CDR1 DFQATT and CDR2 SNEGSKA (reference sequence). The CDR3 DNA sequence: TGCAGTGCCGTATGGACCAATGAAAAACTGTTTTTT. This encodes CSAVWTNEKLFF.

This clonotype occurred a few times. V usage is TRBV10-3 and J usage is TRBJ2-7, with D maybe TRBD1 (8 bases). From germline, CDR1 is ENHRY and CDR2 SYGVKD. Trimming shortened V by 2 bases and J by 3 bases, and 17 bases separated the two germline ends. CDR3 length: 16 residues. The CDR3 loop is CAISEPGGTGLYEQYF. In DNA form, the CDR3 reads TGTGCCATCAGTGAGCCCGGGGGGACAGGACTCTACGAGCAGTACTTC.

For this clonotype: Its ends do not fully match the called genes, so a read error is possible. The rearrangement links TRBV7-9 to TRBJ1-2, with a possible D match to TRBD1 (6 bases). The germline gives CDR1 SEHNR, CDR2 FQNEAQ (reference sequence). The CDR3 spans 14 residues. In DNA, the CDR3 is TGTTCCAGCAGCTCCCAGGACAGAGGGGAAGGCTACACCTTC. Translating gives CSSSSQDRGEGYTF.

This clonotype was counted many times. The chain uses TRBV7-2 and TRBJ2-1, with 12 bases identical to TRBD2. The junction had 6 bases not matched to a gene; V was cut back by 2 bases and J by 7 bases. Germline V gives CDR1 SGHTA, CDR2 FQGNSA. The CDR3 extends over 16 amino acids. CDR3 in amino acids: CASSLSGLAGGNEQFF. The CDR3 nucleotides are TGTGCCAGCAGCTTATCTGGGCTAGCGGGGGGGAATGAGCAGTTCTTC. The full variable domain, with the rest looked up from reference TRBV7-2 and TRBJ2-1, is GAGVSQSPSNKVTEKGKDVELRCDPISGHTALYWYRQSLGQGLEFLIYFQGNSAPDKSGLPSDRFSAERTGGSVSTLTIQRTQQEDSAVYLCASSLSGLAGGNEQFFGPGTRLTVL.

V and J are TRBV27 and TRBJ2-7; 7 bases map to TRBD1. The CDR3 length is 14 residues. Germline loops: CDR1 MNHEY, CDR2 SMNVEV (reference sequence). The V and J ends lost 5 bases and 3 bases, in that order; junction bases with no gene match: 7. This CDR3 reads CASSGTDRHYEQYF. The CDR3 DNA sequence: TGTGCCAGCAGTGGGACGGACAGGCACTACGAGCAGTACTTC.

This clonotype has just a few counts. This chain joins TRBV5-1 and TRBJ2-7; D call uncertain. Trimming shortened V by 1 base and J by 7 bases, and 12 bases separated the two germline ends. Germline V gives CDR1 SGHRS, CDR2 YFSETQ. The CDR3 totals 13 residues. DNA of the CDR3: TGCGCCAGCAGCTTGCTGTTAAAAGGGGAGCAGTACTTC. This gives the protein CASSLLLKGEQYF.

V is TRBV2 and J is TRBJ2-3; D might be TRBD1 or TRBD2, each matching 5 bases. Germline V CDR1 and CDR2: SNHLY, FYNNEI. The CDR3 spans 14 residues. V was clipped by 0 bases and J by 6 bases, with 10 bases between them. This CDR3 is CASSEALEGDTQYF. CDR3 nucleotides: TGTGCCAGCAGTGAAGCGCTTGAGGGGGATACGCAGTATTTT.

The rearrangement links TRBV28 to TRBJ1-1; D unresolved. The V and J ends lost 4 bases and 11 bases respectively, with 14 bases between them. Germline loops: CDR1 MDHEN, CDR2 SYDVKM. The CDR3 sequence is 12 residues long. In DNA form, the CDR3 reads TGTGCCAGCAGTTCCCCGTTGCGGTTCGCTTTCTTT. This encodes CASSSPLRFAFF.

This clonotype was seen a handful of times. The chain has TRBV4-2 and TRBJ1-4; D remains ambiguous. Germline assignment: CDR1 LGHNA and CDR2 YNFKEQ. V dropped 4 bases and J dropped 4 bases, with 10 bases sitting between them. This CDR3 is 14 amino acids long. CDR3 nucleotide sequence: TGTGCCAGCAGCCTTCTAGGCCGTAATGAAAAACTGTTTTTT. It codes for CASSLLGRNEKLFF.

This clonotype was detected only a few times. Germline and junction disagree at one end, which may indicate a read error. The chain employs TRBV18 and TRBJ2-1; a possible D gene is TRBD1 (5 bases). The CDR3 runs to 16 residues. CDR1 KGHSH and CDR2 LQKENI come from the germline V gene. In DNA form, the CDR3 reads TGTGCCAGCTCACCAGCAGGGCAGAGCTCCTACAATGATCAGTTCTTC. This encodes CASSPAGQSSYNDQFF.

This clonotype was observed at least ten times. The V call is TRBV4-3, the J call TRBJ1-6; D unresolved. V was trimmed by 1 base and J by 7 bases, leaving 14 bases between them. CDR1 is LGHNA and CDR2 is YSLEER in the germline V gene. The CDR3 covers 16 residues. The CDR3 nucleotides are TGCGCCAGCAGCCAAGGCAGGCAGGTCCTCAATTCACCCCTCCACTTT. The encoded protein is CASSQGRQVLNSPLHF.

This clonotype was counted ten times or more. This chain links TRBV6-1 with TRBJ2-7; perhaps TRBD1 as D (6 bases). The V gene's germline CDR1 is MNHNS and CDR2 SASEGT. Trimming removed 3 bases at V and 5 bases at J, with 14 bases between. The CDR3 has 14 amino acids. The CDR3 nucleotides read TGTGCCAGCAGTGACAGGGGTCGATCCGACGAGCAGTACTTC. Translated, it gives CASSDRGRSDEQYF.

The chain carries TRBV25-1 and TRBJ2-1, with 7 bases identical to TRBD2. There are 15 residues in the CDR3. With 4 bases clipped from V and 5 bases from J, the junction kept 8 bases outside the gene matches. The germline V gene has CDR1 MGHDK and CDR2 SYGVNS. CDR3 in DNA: TGTGCCAGCAGTGCGTCAGGGAGGGCTAACAATGAGCAGTTCTTC. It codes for CASSASGRANNEQFF.

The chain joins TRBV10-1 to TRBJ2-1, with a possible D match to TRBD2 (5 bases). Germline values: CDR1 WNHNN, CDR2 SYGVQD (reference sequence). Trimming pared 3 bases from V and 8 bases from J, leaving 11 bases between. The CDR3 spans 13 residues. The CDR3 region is CASSDFLGDEQFF. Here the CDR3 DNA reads TGCGCCAGCAGTGATTTCCTCGGGGATGAGCAGTTCTTC.

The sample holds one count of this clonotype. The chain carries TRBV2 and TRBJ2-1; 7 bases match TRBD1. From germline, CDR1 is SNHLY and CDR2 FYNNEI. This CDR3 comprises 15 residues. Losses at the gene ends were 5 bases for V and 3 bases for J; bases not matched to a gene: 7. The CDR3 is CASSPSGQNYNEQFF. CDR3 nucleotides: TGTGCCAGCAGTCCCTCGGGACAGAACTACAATGAGCAGTTCTTC.

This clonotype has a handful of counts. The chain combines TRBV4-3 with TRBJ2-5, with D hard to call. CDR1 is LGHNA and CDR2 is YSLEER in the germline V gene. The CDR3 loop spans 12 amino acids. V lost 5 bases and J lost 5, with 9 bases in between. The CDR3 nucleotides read TGCGCCAGCAGCGGAGCCGAGGAGACCCAGTACTTC. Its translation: CASSGAEETQYF.

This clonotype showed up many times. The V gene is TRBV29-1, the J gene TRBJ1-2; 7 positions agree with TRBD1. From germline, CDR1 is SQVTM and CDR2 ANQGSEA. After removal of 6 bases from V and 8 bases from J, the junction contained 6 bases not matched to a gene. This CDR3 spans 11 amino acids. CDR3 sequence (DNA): TGCAGCGTGACCACAGGGGAAGGCTACACCTTC. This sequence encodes CSVTTGEGYTF.

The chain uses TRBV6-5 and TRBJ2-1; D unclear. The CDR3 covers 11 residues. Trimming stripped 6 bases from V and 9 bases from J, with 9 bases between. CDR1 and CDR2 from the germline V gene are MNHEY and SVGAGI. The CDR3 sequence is CASSQGFEQFF. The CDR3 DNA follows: TGTGCCAGCAGCCAAGGGTTTGAGCAGTTCTTC.

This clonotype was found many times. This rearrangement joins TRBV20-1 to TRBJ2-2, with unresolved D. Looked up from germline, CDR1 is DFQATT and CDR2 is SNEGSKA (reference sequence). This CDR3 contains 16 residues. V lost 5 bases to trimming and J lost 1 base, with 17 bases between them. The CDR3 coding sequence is TGCAGTGCTCCGCCACCTATCTTGGGGAACACCGGGGAGCTGTTTTTT. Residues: CSAPPPILGNTGELFF.

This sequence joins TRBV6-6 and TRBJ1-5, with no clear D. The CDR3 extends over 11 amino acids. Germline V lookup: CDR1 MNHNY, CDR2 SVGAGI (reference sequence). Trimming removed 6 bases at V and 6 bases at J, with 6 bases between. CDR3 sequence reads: CASSPSQPQHF. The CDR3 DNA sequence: TGTGCCAGCAGCCCCAGTCAGCCCCAGCATTTT.

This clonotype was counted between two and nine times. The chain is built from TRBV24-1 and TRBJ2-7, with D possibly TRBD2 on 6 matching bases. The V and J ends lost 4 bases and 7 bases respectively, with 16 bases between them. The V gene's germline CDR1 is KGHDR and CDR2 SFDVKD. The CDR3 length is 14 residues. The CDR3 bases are TGTGCCACCAGTGACCCCGCGGAGGGGCAAGAGCAGTACTTC. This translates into CATSDPAEGQEQYF.